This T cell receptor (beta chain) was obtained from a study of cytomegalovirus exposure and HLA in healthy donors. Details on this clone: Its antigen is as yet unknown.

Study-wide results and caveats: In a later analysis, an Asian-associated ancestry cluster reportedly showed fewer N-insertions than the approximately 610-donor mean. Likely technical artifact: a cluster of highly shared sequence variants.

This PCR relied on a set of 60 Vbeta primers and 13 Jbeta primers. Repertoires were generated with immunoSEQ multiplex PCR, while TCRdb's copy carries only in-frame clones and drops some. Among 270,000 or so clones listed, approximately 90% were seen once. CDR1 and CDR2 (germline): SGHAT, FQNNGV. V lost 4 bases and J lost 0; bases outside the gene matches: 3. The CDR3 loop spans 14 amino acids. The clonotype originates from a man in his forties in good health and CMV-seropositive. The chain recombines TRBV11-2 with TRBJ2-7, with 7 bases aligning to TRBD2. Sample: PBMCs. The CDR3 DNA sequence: TGTGCCAGCAGCTCTTCTAGCGGCTCCTACGAGCAGTACTTC. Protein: CASSSSSGSYEQYF.